A selection of T cell receptor beta chains follows, all from one sample in a study of regulatory T cells in long-lasting Graves disease. TCRdb ran MiXCR on the multiplex PCR reads and lists one entry per CDR3 protein. Of 300,000 to 350,000 distinct CDR3 sequences detected, around a fifth appear once; the ten largest clones hold just under 30%. Sequencing was performed on peripheral blood mononuclear cells (PBMCs), taken when the disease was refractory, from a patient treated with antithyroid drugs. These receptors were taken from a female donor with Graves disease. The CDR3 runs from the conserved cysteine through the conserved F or W. The order of the fields is V gene, D gene, CDR3 length, J gene, CDR3 protein. A D gene is named only where the DNA matches it firmly.

V: TRBV5-1; D: TRBD1; length: 14; J: TRBJ1-1; CDR3: CASSAGTGQTEAFF
V: TRBV6-5; D: NA; length: 14; J: TRBJ2-7; CDR3: CASSYSNSGYEQYF
V: TRBV3-1; D: NA; length: 14; J: TRBJ1-1; CDR3: CASSQGLRATEAFF
V: TRBV20-1; D: TRBD2; length: 15; J: TRBJ2-1; CDR3: CSARDPSGRGDEQFF
V: TRBV11-1; D: TRBD2; length: 15; J: TRBJ2-5; CDR3: CASSRGLAGQETQYF
V: TRBV27; D: TRBD1; length: 15; J: TRBJ2-7; CDR3: CASSPTGTGAYEQYF
V: TRBV18; D: TRBD1; length: 16; J: TRBJ1-6; CDR3: CASSRGLTGRNSPLHF
V: TRBV10-3; D: NA; length: 15; J: TRBJ1-2; CDR3: CAISESGRTRNGYTF
V: TRBV14; D: TRBD1; length: 17; J: TRBJ2-7; CDR3: CASSQDRSDRNSYEQYF
V: TRBV24-1; D: TRBD1; length: 15; J: TRBJ1-1; CDR3: CATSAADRGYTEAFF
V: TRBV2; D: TRBD1; length: 17; J: TRBJ2-2; CDR3: CASSVWEQGVYTGELFF
V: TRBV27; D: NA; length: 14; J: TRBJ1-2; CDR3: CASSLSQDSYGYTF
V: TRBV6-9; D: NA; length: 15; J: TRBJ2-7; CDR3: CASSLAGTLPDEQYF
V: TRBV2; D: NA; length: 13; J: TRBJ2-7; CDR3: CASSVQTTYEQYF
V: TRBV11-3; D: NA; length: 14; J: TRBJ2-7; CDR3: CASSSSSLSYEQYF
V: TRBV20-1; D: NA; length: 15; J: TRBJ1-5; CDR3: CSAAPGRGARQPQHF
V: TRBV18; D: NA; length: 17; J: TRBJ1-4; CDR3: CASSPPIRHLRRGELFF
V: TRBV6-1; D: TRBD2; length: 14; J: TRBJ2-7; CDR3: CASRVSGGTYEQYF
V: TRBV20-1; D: NA; length: 11; J: TRBJ2-4; CDR3: CRGTGGNIQYF
V: TRBV5-5; D: NA; length: 13; J: TRBJ2-2; CDR3: CASSLFTTGELFF
V: TRBV9; D: NA; length: 14; J: TRBJ2-7; CDR3: CASSVDPGGREQYF
V: TRBV18; D: TRBD1; length: 14; J: TRBJ1-2; CDR3: CASSPADRADGYTF
V: TRBV7-2; D: NA; length: 15; J: TRBJ1-3; CDR3: CASSSMLSSGNTIYF
V: TRBV5-1; D: TRBD1; length: 15; J: TRBJ1-5; CDR3: CASSPSGGTGQPQHF
V: TRBV6-1; D: NA; length: 15; J: TRBJ1-5; CDR3: CASRKASYSNQPQHF
V: TRBV15; D: NA; length: 13; J: TRBJ1-4; CDR3: CATSRQGVEKLFF
V: TRBV5-5; D: NA; length: 13; J: TRBJ2-5; CDR3: CASSPKEGSAQYF
V: TRBV7-3; D: TRBD1; length: 15; J: NA; CDR3: CASSLKGQGFNEQFF
V: TRBV30; D: NA; length: 12; J: TRBJ1-4; CDR3: CAWSGSRGKLFF
V: TRBV7-9; D: NA; length: 17; J: TRBJ1-3; CDR3: CASSPYRASSSGNTIYF
V: TRBV7-2; D: NA; length: 15; J: TRBJ1-5; CDR3: CASSLSRESNQPQHF
V: TRBV12-3/TRBV12-4; D: NA; length: 14; J: TRBJ1-5; CDR3: CASSFSRANQPQHF
V: TRBV3-1; D: TRBD2; length: 17; J: TRBJ2-2; CDR3: CASSQVASGVYGGELFF
V: TRBV13; D: NA; length: 15; J: TRBJ1-1; CDR3: CASSLGSSSHTEAFF
V: TRBV11-3; D: NA; length: 11; J: TRBJ2-2; CDR3: CASSLARELFF
V: TRBV7-2; D: TRBD1; length: 14; J: TRBJ1-4; CDR3: CASSWDRATEKLFF
V: TRBV6-2/TRBV6-3; D: NA; length: 13; J: TRBJ2-7; CDR3: CASSLGQWTGEYF
V: TRBV5-1; D: TRBD1; length: 16; J: TRBJ1-4; CDR3: CASSLARQGTNEKLFF
V: TRBV20-1; D: TRBD1; length: 12; J: TRBJ1-2; CDR3: CSARGQGSGYTF
V: TRBV12-3/TRBV12-4; D: NA; length: 15; J: TRBJ2-2; CDR3: CASSFGTSNTGELFF
V: TRBV24-1; D: NA; length: 16; J: TRBJ2-7; CDR3: CATVVLGGASSYEQYF
V: TRBV9; D: TRBD2; length: 16; J: TRBJ2-2; CDR3: CASSPRTSGRAGELFF
V: TRBV19; D: NA; length: 16; J: TRBJ1-5; CDR3: CAKSPNAGRGNQPQHF
V: TRBV3-1; D: NA; length: 17; J: TRBJ1-6; CDR3: CASSQGQLLRNNSPLHF
V: TRBV7-2; D: NA; length: 15; J: TRBJ1-3; CDR3: CASSPQTFSGNTIYF
V: TRBV18; D: TRBD1; length: 16; J: TRBJ2-7; CDR3: CASSPAKGQGDYEQYF
V: TRBV7-2; D: NA; length: 13; J: TRBJ2-2; CDR3: CASSLAGPGELFF
V: TRBV7-9; D: NA; length: 14; J: TRBJ2-2; CDR3: CASSVSANTGELFF
V: TRBV12-3/TRBV12-4; D: NA; length: 15; J: TRBJ2-2; CDR3: CASSFPGKNTGELFF
V: TRBV7-9; D: TRBD1; length: 13; J: TRBJ2-7; CDR3: CASSPTGNYEQYF
V: TRBV20-1; D: NA; length: 12; J: TRBJ2-7; CDR3: CSARGGIYEQYF
V: TRBV19; D: NA; length: 16; J: TRBJ2-6; CDR3: CASSLAGRSGANVLTF
V: TRBV20-1; D: NA; length: 14; J: TRBJ2-5; CDR3: CSAKKGGGWETQYF
V: TRBV3-1; D: NA; length: 12; J: TRBJ2-5; CDR3: CASSQGHGTQYF
V: TRBV2; D: NA; length: 14; J: TRBJ2-1; CDR3: CASSSSNSYNEQFF
V: TRBV6-5; D: TRBD1; length: 15; J: TRBJ1-2; CDR3: CASSYRRDSPGGYTF